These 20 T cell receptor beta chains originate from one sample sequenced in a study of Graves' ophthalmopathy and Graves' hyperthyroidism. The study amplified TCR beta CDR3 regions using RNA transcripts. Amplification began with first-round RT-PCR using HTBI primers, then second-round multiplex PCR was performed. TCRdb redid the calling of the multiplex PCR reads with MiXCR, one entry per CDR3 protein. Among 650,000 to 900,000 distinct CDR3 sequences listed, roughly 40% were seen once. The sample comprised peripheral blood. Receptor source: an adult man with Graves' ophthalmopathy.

This CDR3 reads CASRMGGSGANVLTF. The CDR3 DNA follows: TGTGCCAGTAGGATGGGAGGCTCTGGGGCCAACGTCCTGACTTTC. This chain connects TRBV19 to TRBJ2-6, with D possibly TRBD2 on 6 matching bases. V was trimmed by 6 bases and J by 0 bases, leaving 9 bases between them. The CDR3 loop spans 15 amino acids. Germline V gene sequence: CDR1 LNHDA, CDR2 SQIVND (reference sequence).

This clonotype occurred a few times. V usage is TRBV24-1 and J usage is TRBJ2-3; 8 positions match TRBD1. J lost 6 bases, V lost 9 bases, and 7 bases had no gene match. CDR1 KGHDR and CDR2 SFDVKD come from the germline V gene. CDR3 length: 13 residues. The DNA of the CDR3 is TGTGCCACCGCGACAGGGGCGGTTGATACGCAGTATTTT. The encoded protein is CATATGAVDTQYF.

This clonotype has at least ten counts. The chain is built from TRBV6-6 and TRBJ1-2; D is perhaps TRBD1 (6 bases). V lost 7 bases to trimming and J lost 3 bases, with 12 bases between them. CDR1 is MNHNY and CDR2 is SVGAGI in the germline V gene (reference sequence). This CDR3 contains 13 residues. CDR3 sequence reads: CASNEQGYYGYTF. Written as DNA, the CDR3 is TGTGCCAGCAACGAACAGGGATACTATGGCTACACCTTC.

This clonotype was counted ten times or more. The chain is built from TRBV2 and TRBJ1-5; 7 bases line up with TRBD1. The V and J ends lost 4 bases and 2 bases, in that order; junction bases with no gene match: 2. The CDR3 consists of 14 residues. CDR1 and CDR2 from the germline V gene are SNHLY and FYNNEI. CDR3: CASSGDRGNQPQHF. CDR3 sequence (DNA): TGTGCCAGCAGTGGCGACAGGGGCAATCAGCCCCAGCATTTT.

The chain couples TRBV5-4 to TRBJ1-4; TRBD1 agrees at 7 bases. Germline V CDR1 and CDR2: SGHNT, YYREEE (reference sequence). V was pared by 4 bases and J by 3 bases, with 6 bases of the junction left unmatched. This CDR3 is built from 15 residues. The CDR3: CASSAHRGPNEKLFF. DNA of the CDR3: TGTGCCAGCAGCGCCCACAGGGGACCTAATGAAAAACTGTTTTTT.

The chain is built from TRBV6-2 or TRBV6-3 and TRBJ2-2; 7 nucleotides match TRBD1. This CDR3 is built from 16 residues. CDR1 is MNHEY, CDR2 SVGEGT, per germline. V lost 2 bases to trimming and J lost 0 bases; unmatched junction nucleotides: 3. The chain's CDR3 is CASSYPDRANTGELFF. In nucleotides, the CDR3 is TGTGCCAGCAGTTACCCCGACAGGGCGAACACCGGGGAGCTGTTTTTT.

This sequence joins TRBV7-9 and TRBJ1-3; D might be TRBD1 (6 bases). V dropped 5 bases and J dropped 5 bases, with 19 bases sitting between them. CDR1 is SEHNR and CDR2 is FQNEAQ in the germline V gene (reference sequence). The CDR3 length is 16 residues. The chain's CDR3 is CASSARGRGHRNTIYF. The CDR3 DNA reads TGTGCCAGCAGCGCACGGGGCAGGGGTCATCGAAACACCATATATTTT.

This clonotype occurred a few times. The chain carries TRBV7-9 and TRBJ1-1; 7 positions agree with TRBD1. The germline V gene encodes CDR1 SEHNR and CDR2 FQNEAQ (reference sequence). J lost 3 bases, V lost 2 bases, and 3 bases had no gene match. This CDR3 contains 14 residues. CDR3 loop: CASSLQGDDTEAFF. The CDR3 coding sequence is TGTGCCAGCAGCTTACAGGGGGACGACACTGAAGCTTTCTTT.

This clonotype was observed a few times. In nucleotides, the CDR3 is TGTGCCAGCGGGGGACTCGGCGGTAGTAATTCACCCCTCCACTTT. It codes for CASGGLGGSNSPLHF. The rearrangement uses TRBV6-5 and TRBJ1-6, with TRBD1 as a possible D gene (5 bases). There are 15 residues in the CDR3. Deletions cut 8 bases from V and 6 bases from J, with 17 bases between. CDR1 and CDR2 (germline): MNHEY, SVGAGI.

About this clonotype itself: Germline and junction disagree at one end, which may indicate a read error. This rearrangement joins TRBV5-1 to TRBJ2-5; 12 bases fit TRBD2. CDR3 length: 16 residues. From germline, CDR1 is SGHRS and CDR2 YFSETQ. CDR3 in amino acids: CASSHSSGGASETQYF. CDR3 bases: TGTGCCAGCAGCCACTCTAGCGGGGGGGCCTCAGAGACCCAGTACTTC.

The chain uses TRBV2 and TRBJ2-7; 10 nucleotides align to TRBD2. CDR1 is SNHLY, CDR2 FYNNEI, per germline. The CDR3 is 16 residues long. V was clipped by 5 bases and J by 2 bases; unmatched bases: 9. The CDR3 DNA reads TGTGCCAGCAGTAGTTTCGGACTAGCGGCGACCTACGAGCAGTACTTC. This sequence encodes CASSSFGLAATYEQYF.

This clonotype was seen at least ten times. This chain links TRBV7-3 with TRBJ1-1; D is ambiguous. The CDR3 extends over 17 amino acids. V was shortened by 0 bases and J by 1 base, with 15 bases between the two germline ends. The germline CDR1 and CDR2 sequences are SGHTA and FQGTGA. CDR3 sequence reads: CASSLTSISQKNTEAFF. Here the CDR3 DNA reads TGTGCCAGCAGCTTAACGTCAATAAGCCAGAAGAACACTGAAGCTTTCTTT.

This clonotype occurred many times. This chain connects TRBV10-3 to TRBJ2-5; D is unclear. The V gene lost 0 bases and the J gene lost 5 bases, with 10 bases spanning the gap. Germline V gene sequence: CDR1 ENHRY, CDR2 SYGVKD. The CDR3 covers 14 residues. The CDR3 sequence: CAISESASDETQYF. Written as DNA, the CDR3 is TGTGCCATCAGTGAGTCGGCGAGTGACGAGACCCAGTACTTC.

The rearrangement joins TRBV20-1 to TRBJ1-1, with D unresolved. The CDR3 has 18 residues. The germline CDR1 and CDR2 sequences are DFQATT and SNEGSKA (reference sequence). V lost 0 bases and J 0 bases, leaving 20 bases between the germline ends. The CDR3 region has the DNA TGCAGTGCTAGAGATCAGTTACTAGCGGGCAGGCTGAACACTGAAGCTTTCTTT. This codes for CSARDQLLAGRLNTEAFF.

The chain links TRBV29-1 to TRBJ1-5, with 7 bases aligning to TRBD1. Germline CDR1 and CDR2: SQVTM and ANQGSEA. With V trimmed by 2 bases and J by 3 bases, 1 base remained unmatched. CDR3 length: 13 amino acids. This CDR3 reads CSVETGVNQPQHF. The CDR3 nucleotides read TGCAGCGTTGAAACAGGGGTCAATCAGCCCCAGCATTTT.

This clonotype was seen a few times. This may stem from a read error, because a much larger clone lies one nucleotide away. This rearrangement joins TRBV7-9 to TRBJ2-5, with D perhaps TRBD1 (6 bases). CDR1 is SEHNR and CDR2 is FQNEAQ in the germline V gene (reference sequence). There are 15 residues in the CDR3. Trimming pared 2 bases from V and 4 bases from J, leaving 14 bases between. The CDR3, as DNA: TGTGCCAGCAGCTTAATAGAGGGGGTGGCAGAGACCCAGTACTTC. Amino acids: CASSLIEGVAETQYF.

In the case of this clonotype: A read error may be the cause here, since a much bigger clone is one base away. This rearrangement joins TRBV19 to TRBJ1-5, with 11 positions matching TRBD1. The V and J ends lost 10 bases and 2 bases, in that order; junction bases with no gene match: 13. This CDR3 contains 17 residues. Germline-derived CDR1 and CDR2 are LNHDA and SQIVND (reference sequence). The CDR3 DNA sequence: TGTGCCACCTCCGAAGGACAGGGGGCTTCGGGCAATCAGCCCCAGCATTTT. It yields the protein CATSEGQGASGNQPQHF.

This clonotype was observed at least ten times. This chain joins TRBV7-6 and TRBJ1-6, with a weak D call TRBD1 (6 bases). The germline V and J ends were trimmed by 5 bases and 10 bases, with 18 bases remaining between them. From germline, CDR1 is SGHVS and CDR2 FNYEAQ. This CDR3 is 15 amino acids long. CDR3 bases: TGTGCCAGCAGCCCAACACAGGGATTTGGCTCACCCCTCCACTTT. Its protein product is CASSPTQGFGSPLHF.

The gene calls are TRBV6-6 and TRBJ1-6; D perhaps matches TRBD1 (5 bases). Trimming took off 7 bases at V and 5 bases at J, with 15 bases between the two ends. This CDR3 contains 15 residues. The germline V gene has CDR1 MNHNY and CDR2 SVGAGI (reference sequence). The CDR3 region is CASTPTGGDNSPLHF. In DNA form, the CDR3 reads TGTGCCAGCACCCCCACCGGAGGGGATAATTCACCCCTCCACTTT.

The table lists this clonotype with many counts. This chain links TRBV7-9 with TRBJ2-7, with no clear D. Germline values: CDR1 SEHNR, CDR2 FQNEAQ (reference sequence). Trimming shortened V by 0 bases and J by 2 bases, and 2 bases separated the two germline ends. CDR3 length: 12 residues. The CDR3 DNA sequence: TGTGCCAGCAGCTTAGCTCCCTACGAGCAGTACTTC. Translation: CASSLAPYEQYF.